This entry describes one T cell receptor (beta chain). No antigen is known for it. Each CDR3 protein gets one entry after TCRdb re-called the reads with MiXCR. The sample comprises around 170,000 distinct CDR3 sequences, 15% to 20% of which are singletons, and around 20% rests with the top ten. The sample comes from a study of T cell repertoires in cytomegalovirus infection. Study-wide points: HLA-C-restricted TCR beta clonotypes specific for CMV led the ex vivo response.

Material for sequencing was CD8+ T cells from PBMCs. This TCR came from a human donor in good health (CMV status not recorded). Some clones in this sample may be carry-over from other donors' samples.

The CDR3 nucleotides are TGTGCCAGCAATCCAGGGATCTATAGCAATCAGCCCCAGCATTTT. Translation: CASNPGIYSNQPQHF. This rearrangement joins TRBV6-1 to TRBJ1-5; a weak D match, TRBD1 (5 bases). The CDR3 runs to 15 residues. Trimming left V 7 bases short and J 0 bases short, with 13 bases between. In germline, CDR1 is MNHNS, CDR2 SASEGT.